This entry features one T cell receptor (beta chain) sequence. The germline V gene encodes CDR1 SNHLY and CDR2 FYNNEI. The trim removed 8 bases at V and 7 bases at J, leaving 11 bases unmatched. The CDR3 sequence is 14 residues long. The data belong to a study of blood T cell repertoires in COVID-19. Source study methods: Reference gene primers were amplified, and this amplification served to estimate nucleated cell counts. Method: immunoSEQ multiplex PCR; TCRdb's copy keeps in-frame clones and lacks some. Clonal size and the V and J genes are those of that table, whereas D and trimming came from the DNA. The repertoire consists of around 60,000 clones, with over 70% occurring once and the leading ten covering under 35%.

Sequenced sample: peripheral blood. This chain links TRBV2 with TRBJ2-1; 7 bases match TRBD2. This sequence was found in a human donor in a cohort sampled during active COVID-19. The CDR3 spells CASASSGRGNEQFF. The CDR3 DNA follows: TGTGCCAGCGCTTCTAGCGGTAGGGGTAATGAGCAGTTCTTC.